The following is a TCR beta chain sequence with its context. All enrollees were about 18 to 89 years old and from fewer than 30 US areas. This record comes from a study of blood T cell repertoires in COVID-19. Study-wide background: Whether acute or convalescent, the COVID-19 samples came from the United States, Italy and Spain. Sources were T cells, B-cell-depleted T cells, or PBMCs; the material itself was cDNA or gDNA.

Germline assignment: CDR1 SGHRS and CDR2 YFSETQ. Germline trimming cut 0 bases from V and 1 base from J; bases unmatched to any gene: 4. The CDR3 extends over 17 amino acids. Data came from immunoSEQ multiplex PCR; TCRdb stores just in-frame clones and leaves some out. Counted here are about 280,000 clones, more than 75% occurring once; the ten biggest clones make up roughly 2%. V is TRBV5-1 and J is TRBJ2-2, with TRBD2 matching 9 bases. The clonotype originates from a woman aged 55-69 years in a cohort exposed to, infected with or recovered from COVID-19 (not recorded which). The sequenced sample was PBMCs or T cells enriched from blood (not recorded which). The CDR3 spells CASSLGGLALNTGELFF. The CDR3 bases are TGCGCCAGCAGCTTGGGGGGACTAGCCCTGAACACCGGGGAGCTGTTTTTT.